The 16 T cell receptor delta chains below were found in one sample sequenced in a study of γδ T cells in repeated Plasmodium falciparum infection. With CATT, TCRdb re-called clones from the multiplex PCR reads. This table has over 90,000 delta-chain clones, roughly 0.9% appearing once. Flow sorting of PBMC yielded separate Vgamma9/Vdelta2+ and Vdelta2-negative gammadelta T cell populations for bulk repertoire analysis. The specimen sequenced was gamma-delta T cells from blood. These receptors came from a pool of human donors (malaria-infected and uninfected, not separated).

This clone turned up a few times. With a far larger clone one base away, a read error is the likely cause. Distinct nucleotide sequences in the sample also encode this CDR3. The genes are TRDV1 and TRDJ1; D not certain. The J gene is absent in TCRdb and was assigned here via DNA matching to germline. V was trimmed by 0 bases and J by 0 bases, leaving 20 bases between them. This CDR3 is 19 amino acids long. Per the germline V gene, CDR1 is TSWWSYY and CDR2 is QGS. The CDR3 reads CALGELERNLPRNTDKLIF. The DNA of the CDR3 is TGTGCTCTTGGGGAACTTGAGAGAAACCTGCCTCGTAACACCGATAAACTCATCTTT.

Ten or more counts support this clone. This sequence joins TRDV2 and TRDJ1; 8 bases agree with TRDD3. The J gene is not listed in TCRdb, so it was assigned here from a DNA match to germline. The CDR3 consists of 18 residues. Per germline, CDR1 GEAIGNYY and CDR2 EKD. Trimming took 1 base from V and 3 from J; bases not matched to a gene: 15. CDR3 protein: CACDTVGGGSSLADKLIF. The CDR3 nucleotides read TGTGCCTGTGACACGGTAGGTGGGGGATCGAGCCTCGCCGATAAACTCATCTTT.

This clone was seen more than once but under ten times. TCRdb shows a much larger clone's protein in place of this DNA's translation, and the two differ at residues 6 and 11, likely through a read error; the protein shown is translated from the DNA. The rearrangement uses TRDV2 and TRDJ1; 10 bases align to TRDD3. V was pared by 0 bases and J by 0 bases, with 21 bases of the junction left unmatched. The germline V gene encodes CDR1 GEAIGNYY and CDR2 EKD. This CDR3 comprises 22 residues. The CDR3 bases are TGTGCCTGTGACACCATTCGGGGGGATACGCGCCGGAGGCCTTCGTACACCGATAAACTCATCTTT. It is translated as CACDTIRGDTRRRPSYTDKLIF.

As regards this clone: A far larger clone is just one base off, so this is likely a read error. Other DNA sequences in the same sample also yield this CDR3. The V gene corresponds to TRDV2; no J gene was called; TRDD3, the table's D call, lacks a check against the DNA. The germline V gene encodes CDR1 GEAIGNYY and CDR2 EKD. This CDR3 is 15 amino acids long. CDR3 nucleotides: TGTGCCTGTGACCCTCTGGAGGATAGCCGCGATAAGCTCATCTTT. Its translation: CACDPLEDSRDKLIF.

Note on this clone: TCRdb shows a much larger clone's protein in place of this DNA's translation, and the two differ at residue 4, likely through a read error; the protein shown is translated from the DNA. DNA of the CDR3: TGTGCCTGTGGCACCGGCGGGATACGGGGATCCTGGGACACCCGACAGATGTTTTTC. Protein sequence: CACGTGGIRGSWDTRQMFF. The chain has TRDV2 and TRDJ3; 8 bases line up with TRDD3. Matching the DNA to germline supplied the J gene, which TCRdb does not give. CDR1 GEAIGNYY and CDR2 EKD come from the germline V gene. The CDR3 length is 19 residues.

This clone was detected only a few times. The mismatch at residue 10 between this DNA's translation and the TCRdb protein of a much larger clone likely reflects a read error; the protein shown is translated from the DNA. The gene calls are TRDV1 and TRDJ1; no reliable D call. TCRdb is silent on the J gene; assignment here came from matching the DNA to germline. The V and J ends lost 3 bases and 7 bases respectively, with 27 bases between them. Germline V gene lookup returns CDR1 TSWWSYY and CDR2 QGS. CDR3 size: 18 residues. CDR3 residues: CALGDTLTASSKSSKLIF. DNA for the CDR3: TGTGCTCTTGGGGATACTCTCACGGCGAGCAGTAAATCCAGTAAACTCATCTTT.

This clone was observed a few times. A read error likely explains why the TCRdb protein, taken from a much larger clone, differs from this DNA's translation at residue 15; the protein shown is translated from the DNA. The chain employs TRDV2 and TRDJ3; D might be TRDD3 (5 bases). Here the J gene was assigned by germline matching of the DNA, as TCRdb has none. This CDR3 is 19 amino acids long. Germline-derived CDR1 and CDR2 are GEAIGNYY and EKD. CDR3 region: CACDTAGALRAWDTQQMFF. CDR3 nucleotides: TGTGCCTGTGACACCGCGGGGGCGTTGAGAGCCTGGGACACCCAACAGATGTTTTTC.

Note on this clone: With only one base between it and a far larger clone, this is likely a read error. Different DNA sequences within this sample yield the same CDR3. The chain carries TRDV2 and TRDJ1, with TRDD3 matching 7 bases. Germline CDR1 is GEAIGNYY and CDR2 is EKD. CDR3 length equals 19 residues. The junction had 16 bases not matched to a gene; V was cut back by 1 base and J by 0 bases. The CDR3 is CACDTVGSVVGDHTDKLIF. In DNA form, the CDR3 reads TGTGCCTGTGACACTGTGGGCAGTGTGGTGGGGGACCACACCGATAAACTCATCTTT.

A note on this clone: A read error likely explains why the TCRdb protein, taken from a much larger clone, differs from this DNA's translation at residues 4 and 10; the protein shown is translated from the DNA. V and J are TRDV2 and TRDJ1, with 8 bases aligning to TRDD3. Here the J gene came from matching the DNA to germline, since TCRdb omits it. Germline loops: CDR1 GEAIGNYY, CDR2 EKD. The CDR3 covers 19 residues. The V and J ends lost 5 bases and 0 bases, in that order; junction bases with no gene match: 19. The chain's CDR3 is CACGPPLGVLGNNTDKLIF. In nucleotides, the CDR3 is TGTGCCTGTGGGCCTCCACTGGGGGTCCTCGGGAATAACACCGATAAACTCATCTTT.

This clone was seen a few times. A far larger clone is off by one base, so a read error is likely. The same CDR3 also results from other DNA sequences found in this sample. This sequence joins TRDV1 and TRDJ4, with 11 bases matching TRDD3. TCRdb gives no J gene; it was assigned here by matching the DNA to germline. Germline CDR1 is TSWWSYY and CDR2 is QGS. The junction had 44 bases not matched to a gene; V was cut back by 3 bases and J by 2 bases. The CDR3 has 28 residues. The CDR3 sequence is CALGDTLRGLPVPGWGIRRDSPERPLIF. CDR3 DNA: TGTGCTCTTGGGGACACCTTGAGGGGCCTTCCTGTACCTGGATGGGGGATACGCCGAGATTCCCCCGAGAGACCCCTGATCTTT.

This clone was seen more than once but under ten times. TCRdb's protein for this DNA is that of a much larger clone and differs from the translation at residue 13, likely a read error; the protein shown is the DNA translation. The chain combines TRDV2 with TRDJ1, with D unclear. Since TCRdb gives no J gene, matching the DNA to germline was used here to assign it. CDR3 size: 16 residues. Germline V lookup: CDR1 GEAIGNYY, CDR2 EKD. CDR3: CACDKLGRSRTDELIF. The DNA of the CDR3 is TGTGCCTGTGACAAGTTGGGCCGAAGTAGAACCGATGAACTCATCTTT.

This clone has a handful of counts. This likely traces to a read error, being one base from a far larger clone. Other nucleotide sequences from this sample produce the same CDR3. CDR3 protein: CACDSPSTDKLIF. CDR3 in DNA: TGTGCCTGTGACAGCCCTTCCACCGATAAACTCATCTTC. A V gene of TRDV2 was called, but no J gene was assigned; the table's TRDD2 call for D was not verified on the DNA. This CDR3 spans 13 amino acids. Germline V gene data show CDR1 as GEAIGNYY and CDR2 as EKD.

This clone was counted ten times or more. The chain combines TRDV1 with TRDJ1; a weak D match, TRDD3 (5 bases). Trimming pared 3 bases from V and 1 base from J, leaving 24 bases between. The CDR3 loop spans 19 amino acids. Germline CDR1 and CDR2: TSWWSYY and QGS. The CDR3 region has the DNA TGTGCTCTTGGGGATCAGCTTCTAGCTTGCTTATGGGGCACCGATAAACTCATCTTT. This sequence encodes CALGDQLLACLWGTDKLIF.

Points on this clone: TCRdb attributes to this sequence the protein of a much larger clone, which differs from the DNA translation at residue 16; a read error is likely, and the protein displayed is translated from the DNA. The chain combines TRDV2 with TRDJ3, with D perhaps matching TRDD2 or TRDD3 (6 bases each). The J gene comes from matching the DNA to germline here; TCRdb lacks it. Per the germline V gene, CDR1 is GEAIGNYY and CDR2 is EKD. The CDR3 extends over 19 amino acids. The CDR3 nucleotides read TGTGCCTGTGACACCACGTTGAACTGGGCTTCCTGGGACACCCGACGGATGTTTTTC. Translating it yields CACDTTLNWASWDTRRMFF.

This clone showed up just a few times. The TCRdb protein comes from a much larger clone and disagrees with this DNA's translation at residue 15, likely due to a read error; the protein given here is derived from the DNA. The chain employs TRDV2 and TRDJ1, with TRDD3 matching 8 bases. The J gene was not available in TCRdb and was assigned here by matching the DNA to germline segments. This CDR3 contains 18 residues. Germline V gene lookup returns CDR1 GEAIGNYY and CDR2 EKD. CDR3: CACDTGLVGDLDPDELIF. The CDR3 nucleotides read TGTGCCTGTGACACCGGACTGGTGGGGGATTTGGACCCCGATGAACTCATCTTT.

In its sample, this clone was seen many times. A far larger clone is only one base removed, so a read error is likely. The chain joins TRDV1 to TRDJ1; D is uncertain. The CDR3 extends over 15 amino acids. The V end was cut by 4 bases, the J end by 8 bases, with 20 bases between. Germline V gene sequence: CDR1 TSWWSYY, CDR2 QGS. CDR3 protein: CALGATLLPAPKLIF. CDR3 nucleotides: TGTGCTCTTGGGGCGACTCTCCTCCCCGCCCCCAAACTCATCTTT.